The rows below give T cell receptor beta chains drawn from one sample of a study of blood T cells in healthy people across ages. MiXCR, applied by TCRdb to the 5' RACE reads, yields one record per CDR3 protein. This sample has around 800,000 distinct CDR3 sequences, with about half found just once. The sequencing sample was made of blood. The origin of the receptors is a man older than 75 in good health. The CDR3 runs from the conserved cysteine through the conserved F or W. The D gene is left open where the match is weak. Clone size appears in some rows only: once, few, many, or a class for an expanded clone.

TGTGCCAGCAGCGCGGGACTAGCGGGAGGTAAGCAGTTCTTC	CASSAGLAGGKQFF	TRBD2	TRBV7-2	TRBJ2-1	.
TGTGCCAGCAGCTTAGGGACAGGGGGCAAAGTTGGCTACACCTTC	CASSLGTGGKVGYTF	TRBD1	TRBV7-6	TRBJ1-2	.
TGTGCCAGCATCCCGGGGCAGGGTACCTACGAGCAGTACTTC	CASIPGQGTYEQYF	.	TRBV12-3/TRBV12-4	TRBJ2-7	.
TGTGCCAGCACCTCTGTAGGAGGGGGCTACACAGATACGCAGTATTTT	CASTSVGGGYTDTQYF	.	TRBV7-3	TRBJ2-3	.
TGCGCCAGCAGAGGTGGAACTAGCGGAATATACGAGCAGTACTTC	CASRGGTSGIYEQYF	TRBD2	TRBV5-1	TRBJ2-7	.
TGCAGTGCTAGTCGGCGGGAGGGGGGAGAGACCCAGTACTTC	CSASRREGGETQYF	TRBD2	TRBV20-1	TRBJ2-5	.
TGCAGCGCCGAATCCATAATCGGGGAGACCCAGTACTTC	CSAESIIGETQYF	.	TRBV29-1	TRBJ2-5	few
TGCAGTGCTAGAGTTCCGGGACGCCGCTCCTACGAGCAGTACTTC	CSARVPGRRSYEQYF	.	TRBV20-1	TRBJ2-7	.
TGTGCCAGCCTCGGGCAGTTGAACACTGAAGCTTTCTTT	CASLGQLNTEAFF	.	TRBV6-2/TRBV6-3	TRBJ1-1	.
TGTGCCAGCAGTTTTATCGGAAGGGAGACCCAGTACTTC	CASSFIGRETQYF	.	TRBV28	TRBJ2-5	few
TGCAGTGCTGATGCGTCTACTAGCGGATACAACGAGCAGTTCTTC	CSADASTSGYNEQFF	TRBD2	TRBV20-1	TRBJ2-1	.
TGCAGTGTTAGAGAGGGGGCTGGGGCCAACGTCCTGACTTTC	CSVREGAGANVLTF	.	TRBV20-1	TRBJ2-6	.
TGTGCCATCATCCGTCAGCCCCAGCATTTT	CAIIRQPQHF	.	TRBV10-3	TRBJ1-5	many
TGCGCCAGCAGTCACTACACTGAAGCTTTCTTT	CASSHYTEAFF	.	TRBV4-1	TRBJ1-1	few
TGCAGCGGTGACCAATCCTACGAGCAGTACTTC	CSGDQSYEQYF	.	TRBV29-1	TRBJ2-7	.
TGCGCCAGCATTGCGGGAGGCGCAGATACGCAGTATTTT	CASIAGGADTQYF	TRBD2	TRBV5-1	TRBJ2-3	few
TGTGCCACCAGTGATCCGTCCATGACTCATGGCGAGCAGTACTTC	CATSDPSMTHGEQYF	.	TRBV24-1	TRBJ2-7	.
TGCAGCGCCATCGGAGCGGGAGGTCTTACTTTGAATGAGCAGTACTTC	CSAIGAGGLTLNEQYF	TRBD2	TRBV29-1	TRBJ2-5	few
TGCGCCAGCAGCCAAGCTAGGCTAGCGGTATTCTCCTGCAATGAGCAGTTCTTC	CASSQARLAVFSCNEQFF	TRBD2	TRBV4-1	TRBJ2-1	.
TGTGCCAGCAGCCAAGATCAAACAGGGGGCCACGAGCAGTACTTC	CASSQDQTGGHEQYF	TRBD1	TRBV3-1	TRBJ2-7	many
TGTGCCAGCAGCCAAAAGCCGAGGGAGAGGACCTACGAGCAGTACTTC	CASSQKPRERTYEQYF	.	TRBV4-2	TRBJ2-7	few
TGTGCCCGCACTCCCCCGACAGGGTGCCCATATAGCAATCAGCCCCAGCATTTT	CARTPPTGCPYSNQPQHF	TRBD1	TRBV6-4	TRBJ1-5	.
TGTGCCAGCAGTGACGAAATCTATGGCTACACCTTC	CASSDEIYGYTF	.	TRBV6-1	TRBJ1-2	.
TGCAGCGTTGGGGTCAGCGGGAGTAGCGAGCAGTACTTC	CSVGVSGSSEQYF	TRBD2	TRBV29-1	TRBJ2-7	few
TGTGCCAGCAGCTTTCACAGGGGGAACGCTGAAAAACTGTTTTTT	CASSFHRGNAEKLFF	TRBD1	TRBV7-2	TRBJ1-4	many
TGCGCCAGCAGCCAAGGCGTTGGGGTCAGGGGAGAAAAACTGTTTTTT	CASSQGVGVRGEKLFF	.	TRBV4-1	TRBJ1-4	.
TGCAGTGCTAGATTCGGGGTCGCGGAGACCCAGTACTTC	CSARFGVAETQYF	.	TRBV20-1	TRBJ2-5	.
TGTGCCACCAGTGACACCGACTTGGCTGGGGGGGCCTACGAGCAGTACTTC	CATSDTDLAGGAYEQYF	TRBD2	TRBV24-1	TRBJ2-7	.
TGTGCCAGCAGCAAAGTGCCGGGACAGGTGTGTCACGAGCAGTACTTC	CASSKVPGQVCHEQYF	.	TRBV21-1	TRBJ2-7	many
TGTGCCAGCAGCTTGGTGCTAGCGGGCAAAAGGCAGTTCTTC	CASSLVLAGKRQFF	TRBD2	TRBV5-5	TRBJ2-1	.
TGCAGTGCTATTACTAGCGGGAGTTTCTACAATGAGCAGTACTTC	CSAITSGSFYNEQYF	TRBD2	TRBV20-1	TRBJ2-7	.
TGTGCCAGCAGTAGCCCACAGGGCTATGGCTACACCTTC	CASSSPQGYGYTF	.	TRBV25-1	TRBJ1-2	few
TGCGCCAGCAGCCAACGGGACTCCTACGAGCAGTACTTC	CASSQRDSYEQYF	.	TRBV4-3	TRBJ2-7	many
TGTGCCAGCAGCTCCAGGACTAGCGGGAGGGCACGGAATGAGCAGTTCTTC	CASSSRTSGRARNEQFF	TRBD2	TRBV7-9	TRBJ2-1	few
TGCGCCAGCAGCCTGGAAGCCAAGGTCACAGATACGCAGTATTTT	CASSLEAKVTDTQYF	.	TRBV5-1	TRBJ2-3	.